This T cell receptor (beta chain) was identified during a study of T cell responses to AZD1222 COVID-19 vaccine. Notes on the study in general: It was only a handful of AZD1222 recipients who were seropositive at baseline. Targeting of unmutated variant regions was reportedly seen in nearly half of spike-specific TCRs. It should be noted that donors were predominantly white British and more often female, and clonal diversity was possibly underestimated. The CD4 TCRs associated with vaccination extended across spike and predominated at 160-218 and 743-854.

Generated by immunoSEQ multiplex PCR, the TCRdb table keeps only in-frame clones and is missing some. The sample carries over 110,000 clones, 75% to 90% recorded once. Concerning this clone: No antigen is known for it.

In germline, CDR1 is SGHRS, CDR2 YFSETQ. This CDR3 has 15 amino acids. Trimming pared 0 bases from V and 5 bases from J, leaving 11 bases between. The chain links TRBV5-1 to TRBJ1-4; D might be TRBD1 (5 bases). This receptor was identified in an adult who received the AZD1222 COVID-19 vaccine. Sequencing used peripheral blood, obtained 28 days after the second AZD1222 dose. CDR3 protein: CASSLEGMKNEKLFF. Written as DNA, the CDR3 is TGCGCCAGCAGCTTGGAGGGGATGAAAAATGAAAAACTGTTTTTT.